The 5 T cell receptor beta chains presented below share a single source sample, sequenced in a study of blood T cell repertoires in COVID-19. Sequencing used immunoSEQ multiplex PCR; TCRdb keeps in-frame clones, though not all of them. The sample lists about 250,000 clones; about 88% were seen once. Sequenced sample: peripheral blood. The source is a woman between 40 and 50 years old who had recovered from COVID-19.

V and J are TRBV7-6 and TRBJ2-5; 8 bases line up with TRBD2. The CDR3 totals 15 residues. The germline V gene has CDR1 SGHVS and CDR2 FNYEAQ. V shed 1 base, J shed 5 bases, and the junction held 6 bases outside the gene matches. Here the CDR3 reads CASSLVVSGTETQYF. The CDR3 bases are TGTGCCAGCAGCTTAGTGGTTAGCGGGACGGAGACCCAGTACTTC.

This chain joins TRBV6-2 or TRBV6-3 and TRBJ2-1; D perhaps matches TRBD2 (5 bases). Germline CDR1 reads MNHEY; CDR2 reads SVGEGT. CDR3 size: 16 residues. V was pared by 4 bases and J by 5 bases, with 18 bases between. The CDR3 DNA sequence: TGTGCCAGCAGTTTGAGGCGGCTAGCTCCCCACAATGAGCAGTTCTTC. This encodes CASSLRRLAPHNEQFF.

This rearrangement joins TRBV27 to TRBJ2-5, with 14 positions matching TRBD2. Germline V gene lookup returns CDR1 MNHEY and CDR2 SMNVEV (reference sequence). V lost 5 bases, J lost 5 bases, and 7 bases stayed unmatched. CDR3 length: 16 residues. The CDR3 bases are TGTGCCAGCAGTCCGCCGGGACTAGCGGGAGTGGAGACCCAGTACTTC. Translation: CASSPPGLAGVETQYF.

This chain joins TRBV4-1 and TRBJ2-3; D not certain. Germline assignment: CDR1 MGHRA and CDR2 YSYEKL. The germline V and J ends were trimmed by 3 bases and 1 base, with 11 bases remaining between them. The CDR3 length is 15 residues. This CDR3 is CASSHLGEGTDTQYF. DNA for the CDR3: TGCGCCAGCAGCCACCTAGGTGAAGGCACAGATACGCAGTATTTT.

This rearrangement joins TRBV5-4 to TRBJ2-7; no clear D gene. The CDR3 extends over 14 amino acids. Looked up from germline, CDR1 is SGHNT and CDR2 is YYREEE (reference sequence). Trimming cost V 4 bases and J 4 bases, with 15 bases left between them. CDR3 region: CASSPTPDIYEQYF. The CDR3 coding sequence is TGTGCCAGCAGCCCCACCCCTGACATTTACGAGCAGTACTTC. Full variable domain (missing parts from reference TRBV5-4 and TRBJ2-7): ETGVTQSPTHLIKTRGQQVTLRCSSQSGHNTVSWYQQALGQGPQFIFQYYREEENGRGNFPPRFSGLQFPNYSSELNVNALELDDSALYLCASSPTPDIYEQYFGPGTRLTVT.